Below are 8 T cell receptor beta chains sequenced from a single sample in a study of blood T cells in healthy people across ages. Primed by a sample-barcoded 5' primer and a J-beta primer mix, a second PCR proceeded for about 7 to 11 cycles. TCRdb reprocessed the 5' RACE reads with MiXCR, giving one entry per CDR3 protein. The data show about 770,000 distinct CDR3 sequences, about 42% seen once. The sequenced material came from blood. The receptors derive from a man aged 55 to 70 in good health.

The chain's CDR3 is CASSGRRGNEQFF. The CDR3 DNA reads TGCGCCAGCAGCGGGCGACGGGGAAATGAGCAGTTCTTC. The J gene is TRBJ2-1, the V gene TRBV5-1; possible D gene TRBD2, 5 bases. The CDR3 has 13 residues. In germline, CDR1 is SGHRS, CDR2 YFSETQ. The ends were cut back, 4 bases at V and 7 bases at J, with 12 bases in the middle.

The chain is built from TRBV18 and TRBJ2-1; 8 bases fit TRBD2. The V and J ends lost 4 bases and 0 bases, in that order; junction bases with no gene match: 17. Germline CDR1 is KGHSH and CDR2 is LQKENI. The CDR3 length is 20 residues. CDR3: CASSRPPTSGALSSYNEQFF. The CDR3 coding sequence is TGTGCCAGCTCACGCCCCCCAACTAGCGGTGCTCTGAGCTCCTACAATGAGCAGTTCTTC.

There are a few counts of this clonotype. V and J are TRBV6-5 and TRBJ2-6; no clear D gene. The CDR3 length is 15 residues. V lost 2 bases and J 0 bases, leaving 5 bases between the germline ends. CDR1 and CDR2 (germline): MNHEY, SVGAGI. Here the CDR3 DNA reads TGTGCCAGCAGTTACCTCGCCTCTGGGGCCAACGTCCTGACTTTC. Its protein product is CASSYLASGANVLTF.

The gene calls are TRBV9 and TRBJ2-5; 8 bases agree with TRBD1. This CDR3 has 17 amino acids. J was trimmed by 11 bases and V by 3 bases; bases with no gene match: 21. Per the germline V gene, CDR1 is SGDLS and CDR2 is YYNGEE. Here the CDR3 DNA reads TGTGCCAGCAGCGAGACTGAGGACAGGGTGCCCTACAATGAGCAGTACTTC. Translated, it gives CASSETEDRVPYNEQYF.

This clonotype has only a few counts. The chain joins TRBV6-6 to TRBJ1-2; 9 bases are shared with TRBD1. CDR1 MNHNY and CDR2 SVGAGI come from the germline V gene (reference sequence). The CDR3 has 15 amino acids. Unmatched junction bases numbered 11, after V lost 8 bases and J lost 4 bases. CDR3 protein: CASEPGQGFIYGYTF. The DNA for the CDR3 is TGTGCCAGCGAACCGGGACAGGGATTTATCTATGGCTACACCTTC.

This chain links TRBV6-5 with TRBJ2-3, with 8 bases lining up with TRBD1. The V and J ends lost 6 bases and 4 bases, in that order; junction bases with no gene match: 9. CDR3 length equals 15 residues. Per the germline V gene, CDR1 is MNHEY and CDR2 is SVGAGI. CDR3 residues: CASRPFDRGPDTQYF. In DNA form, the CDR3 reads TGTGCCAGCAGACCTTTTGACAGGGGCCCAGATACGCAGTATTTT.

This clonotype showed up just once. The rearrangement uses TRBV6-5 and TRBJ1-2; no clear D. The CDR3 consists of 13 residues. Trimming stripped 7 bases from V and 5 bases from J, with 14 bases between. Germline CDR1 is MNHEY and CDR2 is SVGAGI. CDR3 loop: CASTQPPLYGYTF. The CDR3 bases are TGTGCCAGCACTCAACCACCCCTATATGGCTACACCTTC.

The V call is TRBV5-1, the J call TRBJ1-5, with D possibly matching TRBD1 (6 bases). Germline assignment: CDR1 SGHRS and CDR2 YFSETQ. CDR3 length: 13 residues. Trimming pared 10 bases from V and 4 bases from J, leaving 15 bases between. CDR3 nucleotide sequence: TGCGCCGGCGTCACGACAGGTAATCAGCCCCAGCATTTT. Translated: CAGVTTGNQPQHF.